The 11 T cell receptor beta chains listed next were all sequenced from one sample in a study of blood T cell repertoires in COVID-19. The method was immunoSEQ multiplex PCR; TCRdb's version includes in-frame clones alone and lacks a portion of them. The sample has some 87,000 clones, under 90% seen once; the top ten hold approximately 25%. Sequenced: peripheral blood. These receptor sequences come from a human donor in a cohort sampled during active COVID-19.

V and J are TRBV18 and TRBJ1-3; D not resolved. V shed 2 bases and J shed 4 bases, with 12 bases lying between them. The germline V gene encodes CDR1 KGHSH and CDR2 LQKENI. The CDR3 contains 15 residues. The CDR3 here is CASSPAGNGGNTIYF. The CDR3 DNA is TGTGCCAGCTCACCAGCGGGGAACGGGGGAAACACCATATATTTT.

In this sample, this clone turned up a few times. This sequence joins TRBV21-1 and TRBJ2-7; the table names TRBD1, a call not compared with the DNA. TRBV21-1 is flagged as a pseudogene. The CDR3 loop spans 18 amino acids. The DNA of the CDR3 is TGTGCCAGCAGCAAAGAGGGGTGTAGGCCGACCCTGAGCTACGAGCAGTACTTC. Its protein product is CASSKEGCRPTLSYEQYF.

This clone turned up a few times. The gene calls are TRBV6-5 and TRBJ1-2; 7 bases map to TRBD1. The germline V gene encodes CDR1 MNHEY and CDR2 SVGAGI. The CDR3 has 14 amino acids. V trimming: 5 bases; J trimming: 7 bases; junction bases outside the gene matches: 10. In DNA, the CDR3 is TGTGCCAGCAGTCCACAGGGGTTCGGTTCTGGCTACACCTTC. It encodes CASSPQGFGSGYTF.

This sequence joins TRBV29-1 and TRBJ2-3; TRBD1 matches 10 bases. CDR3 length: 12 amino acids. Germline V gives CDR1 SQVTM, CDR2 ANQGSEA. With V trimmed by 6 bases and J by 9 bases, 6 bases remained unmatched. In nucleotides, the CDR3 is TGCAGCGTGGGGGACAGGGGCAAAACGCAGTATTTT. This codes for CSVGDRGKTQYF.

The J gene is TRBJ1-4, the V gene TRBV6-1; 9 bases line up with TRBD1. CDR3 length equals 15 residues. Trimming removed 1 base from V and 7 bases from J; junction bases left unmatched: 4. In germline, CDR1 is MNHNS, CDR2 SASEGT. CDR3 nucleotide sequence: TGTGCCAGCAGTGAAGGGACAGGGGCGGGTGAAAAACTGTTTTTT. Protein sequence: CASSEGTGAGEKLFF.

This clone was seen a few times. CDR3 nucleotide sequence: TGTGCCAGCTGGGGCGGAGGGGTCACAGATACGCAGTATTTT. Translating it yields CASWGGGVTDTQYF. The J gene is TRBJ2-3, the V gene TRBV6-5, with a possible D match to TRBD2 (6 bases). The germline gives CDR1 MNHEY, CDR2 SVGAGI. V was clipped by 8 bases and J by 2 bases, with 14 bases between them. The CDR3 runs 14 residues.

The chain joins TRBV5-5 to TRBJ1-5, with D tentatively TRBD1 (6 bases). From germline, CDR1 is SGHKS and CDR2 YYEKEE (reference sequence). The CDR3 is made up of 17 amino acids. The germline V and J ends were trimmed by 3 bases and 6 bases, with 22 bases remaining between them. The DNA for the CDR3 is TGTGCCAGCAGCTCCGGGACACAACTCTCATCGGGTCAGCCCCAGCATTTT. Amino acids: CASSSGTQLSSGQPQHF.

The gene calls are TRBV11-2 and TRBJ1-3, with D uncertain. This CDR3 is 18 amino acids long. Trimming cost V 5 bases and J 0 bases, with 20 bases left between them. The germline V gene has CDR1 SGHAT and CDR2 FQNNGV. The CDR3, as DNA: TGTGCCAGCAGCAAGACCCCCACCAGTTCGGGCTCTGGAAACACCATATATTTT. Amino acid sequence: CASSKTPTSSGSGNTIYF. Full variable domain (outside the CDR3, taken from reference TRBV11-2 and TRBJ1-3): EAGVAQSPRYKIIEKRQSVAFWCNPISGHATLYWYQQILGQGPKLLIQFQNNGVVDDSQLPKDRFSAERLKGVDSTLKIQPAKLEDSAVYLCASSKTPTSSGSGNTIYFGEGSWLTVV.

The chain recombines TRBV12-3 or TRBV12-4 with TRBJ2-5; D possibly corresponds to TRBD2 (6 bases). CDR3 length: 13 residues. Trimming left V 5 bases short and J 4 bases short, with 11 bases between. The CDR3 reads CASSGTQRETQYF. CDR3 in DNA: TGTGCCAGCAGTGGGACTCAGAGAGAGACCCAGTACTTC.

This clone was found once. This rearrangement joins TRBV18 to TRBJ2-1, with D perhaps matching TRBD1 (6 bases). Germline V gene data show CDR1 as KGHSH and CDR2 as LQKENI. CDR3 length equals 11 residues. V was cut by 10 bases and J by 7 bases, with 11 bases left in between. The CDR3 protein is CAIRRGNEQFF. The CDR3 nucleotides read TGTGCCATCCGCAGGGGAAATGAGCAGTTCTTC.

This chain links TRBV12-5 with TRBJ2-7; TRBD1 agrees at 9 bases. Germline CDR1 LGHNT, CDR2 FRNRAP. Trimming took 5 bases from V and 7 from J; bases not matched to a gene: 12. This CDR3 contains 15 residues. The CDR3 nucleotides read TGTGCTAGTGGTCCACAACAGGGGGCAAGGTGGGAGCAGTACTTC. Amino acids: CASGPQQGARWEQYF. The whole variable domain, remainder taken from reference TRBV12-5 and TRBJ2-7, is DARVTQTPRHKVTEMGQEVTMRCQPILGHNTVFWYRQTMMQGLELLAYFRNRAPLDDSGMPKDRFSAEMPDATLATLKIQPSEPRDSAVYFCASGPQQGARWEQYFGPGTRLTVT.